This T cell receptor (beta chain) originates from a study of cytomegalovirus exposure and HLA in healthy donors. On the study more broadly: Later analysis reported that the roughly 110 validation repertoires shared the platform of the 650 to 700 first-cohort repertoires.

Trimming at V came to 3 bases and at J to 7 bases, leaving 8 bases not matched to a gene. The CDR3 length is 17 residues. CDR1 SGDLS and CDR2 YYNGEE come from the germline V gene. Study-level points and caveats: The tendency of first-cohort TCR clusters to co-occur in the roughly 130 validation repertoires was the finding of a later analysis. The classifier, whose performance was assessed in both the original and validation cohorts, reportedly diagnosed cytomegalovirus status with high specificity and sensitivity.

Generated by immunoSEQ multiplex PCR, the TCRdb table keeps only in-frame clones and is missing some. There are 190,000 or so clones in the sample; approximately 83% occur only once, and 2.8% lies in the top ten. Comment on this clone: Its target is not known.

The V gene is TRBV9, the J gene TRBJ2-2, with 14 bases that match TRBD2. The sample comprised PBMCs. The receptor comes from a woman younger than 30 in good health and CMV-seropositive. The CDR3 DNA follows: TGTGCCAGCAGCGCAGGGACTAGCGGGGGAAATGGCGGGGAGCTGTTTTTT. This encodes CASSAGTSGGNGGELFF.